These 21 T cell receptor beta chains were sequenced from one sample in a study of shared clonotypes between healthy human individuals. Produced via immunoSEQ multiplex PCR; TCRdb's table is partial and in-frame only. This table holds hundreds of thousands of clones, approximately 92% found once. Selected positively for CCR7 and CD45RO-negative, naive CD8 cells excluded terminally differentiated effector memory CD45RA+ cells. Sequenced material: naive CD8+ T cells sorted from blood. The receptors come from a man aged 25 to 45 in good health.

The chain uses TRBV5-6 and TRBJ1-1, with D unclear. V lost 4 bases to trimming and J lost 2 bases, with 6 bases between them. CDR3 size: 12 residues. Germline V gene data show CDR1 as SGHDT and CDR2 as YYEEEE. In DNA, the CDR3 is TGTGCCAGCAGCGCAGACAACACTGAAGCTTTCTTT. This codes for CASSADNTEAFF.

V is TRBV6-6 and J is TRBJ2-3; 7 bases line up with TRBD2. The CDR3 covers 14 residues. Trimming took 8 bases from V and 2 from J; bases not matched to a gene: 7. Germline loops: CDR1 MNHNY, CDR2 SVGAGI (reference sequence). The CDR3 reads CASFGGSYTDTQYF. CDR3 DNA sequence: TGTGCCAGCTTCGGCGGGAGTTACACAGATACGCAGTATTTT.

The chain carries TRBV19 and TRBJ1-5; possible D gene TRBD1, 5 bases. Trimming stripped 2 bases from V and 6 bases from J, with 8 bases between. CDR1 and CDR2 (germline): LNHDA, SQIVND (reference sequence). The CDR3 has 13 residues. The CDR3 nucleotides read TGTGCCAGTAGTATACAGGGATCTCAGCCCCAGCATTTT. It yields the protein CASSIQGSQPQHF.

The chain carries TRBV28 and TRBJ2-7, with 9 bases matching TRBD1. The germline V gene encodes CDR1 MDHEN and CDR2 SYDVKM. The trim removed 7 bases at V and 6 bases at J, leaving 13 bases unmatched. The CDR3 totals 15 residues. CDR3 sequence: CASNSRRDRASEQYF. The DNA for the CDR3 is TGTGCCAGCAACAGTCGCCGGGACAGGGCGAGCGAGCAGTACTTC.

V and J are TRBV5-4 and TRBJ2-7; 7 nucleotides line up with TRBD1. This CDR3 region has 13 residues. Germline V gene data show CDR1 as SGHNT and CDR2 as YYREEE (reference sequence). The J segment lost 6 bases and the V segment lost 3 bases, leaving 6 bases of the junction unmatched. CDR3 nucleotide sequence: TGTGCCAGCAGCTACAGGGGTAGTGGCGAGCAGTACTTC. Protein sequence: CASSYRGSGEQYF.

The chain is built from TRBV5-4 and TRBJ2-7, with 7 nucleotides matching TRBD2. This CDR3 contains 15 residues. Germline V gene data show CDR1 as SGHNT and CDR2 as YYREEE (reference sequence). Unmatched junction bases numbered 4, after V lost 0 bases and J lost 1 base. The DNA of the CDR3 is TGTGCCAGCAGCTTGGAAAGCGGGATGTCCTACGAGCAGTACTTC. It specifies CASSLESGMSYEQYF.

V gene TRBV6-5 combines with J gene TRBJ2-3; no definite D call. Trimming stripped 7 bases from V and 4 bases from J, with 9 bases between. Germline V lookup: CDR1 MNHEY, CDR2 SVGAGI. This CDR3 has 12 residues. CDR3 coding DNA: TGTGCCAGCACTGGGGTGTCAGATACGCAGTATTTT. It yields the protein CASTGVSDTQYF.

The V gene is TRBV27, the J gene TRBJ2-3; D might be TRBD2 (6 bases). Germline CDR1 reads MNHEY; CDR2 reads SMNVEV (reference sequence). The CDR3 covers 17 residues. V shed 0 bases and J shed 0 bases, with 13 bases lying between them. The CDR3 DNA follows: TGTGCCAGCAGTTTATCGTGGGGGGATCTTAGCACAGATACGCAGTATTTT. Residues: CASSLSWGDLSTDTQYF.

V is TRBV4-1 and J is TRBJ2-7, with D tentatively TRBD1 (6 bases). The V gene's germline CDR1 is MGHRA and CDR2 YSYEKL. Trimming took 5 bases from V and 0 from J, leaving 14 bases between them. The CDR3 is made up of 15 amino acids. CDR3 protein: CASSSTGFGSYEQYF. DNA of the CDR3: TGCGCCAGCAGCTCCACAGGGTTTGGCTCCTACGAGCAGTACTTC.

This chain uses TRBV27 with TRBJ2-7; 7 bases fit TRBD2. The CDR3 contains 16 residues. V lost 5 bases to trimming and J lost 0 bases; unmatched junction nucleotides: 10. Germline assignment: CDR1 MNHEY and CDR2 SMNVEV (reference sequence). The CDR3 region has the DNA TGTGCCAGCAGTCCCTTAGCGGGTCCTAGCTCCTACGAGCAGTACTTC. Translation: CASSPLAGPSSYEQYF.

The rearrangement uses TRBV27 and TRBJ2-7, with D maybe TRBD1 (5 bases). V lost 5 bases, J lost 6 bases, and 20 bases lay in between. Germline CDR1 MNHEY, CDR2 SMNVEV (reference sequence). This CDR3 has 15 residues. The CDR3, as DNA: TGTGCCAGCAGTCCTCAGGACAACTTTGGGGCCGAGCAGTACTTC. Its protein product is CASSPQDNFGAEQYF.

The chain uses TRBV25-1 and TRBJ1-1; 10 bases map to TRBD1. The CDR3 sequence is 16 residues long. Germline CDR1 is MGHDK and CDR2 is SYGVNS. The V segment lost 3 bases and the J segment 2 bases; nucleotides outside the gene matches: 6. In nucleotides, the CDR3 is TGTGCCAGCAGTGAGAGGGACAGGGGTTATAACACTGAAGCTTTCTTT. Translating it yields CASSERDRGYNTEAFF.

The chain uses TRBV2 and TRBJ1-4; D gene uncertain. V was cut by 5 bases and J by 3 bases, with 13 bases left in between. CDR1 is SNHLY, CDR2 FYNNEI, per germline. The CDR3 runs to 15 residues. CDR3 DNA sequence: TGTGCCAGCAGTCCGGGAGGGTCAGCTAATGAAAAACTGTTTTTT. Protein: CASSPGGSANEKLFF.

The chain carries TRBV19 and TRBJ1-1; maybe TRBD1 (5 bases). The germline V and J ends were trimmed by 3 bases and 0 bases, with 8 bases remaining between them. Germline V gives CDR1 LNHDA, CDR2 SQIVND (reference sequence). This CDR3 is built from 14 residues. This CDR3 reads CASSIRGLNTEAFF. The CDR3 region has the DNA TGTGCCAGTAGTATCCGGGGACTGAACACTGAAGCTTTCTTT.

V gene TRBV11-1 combines with J gene TRBJ2-1, with unresolved D. CDR3 length equals 14 residues. The germline CDR1 and CDR2 sequences are SGHAT and FQDESV (reference sequence). Trimming removed 2 bases at V and 5 bases at J, with 10 bases between. Here the CDR3 DNA reads TGTGCCAGCAGCTTAAGAGTCCCTGACAATGAGCAGTTCTTC. This sequence encodes CASSLRVPDNEQFF.

This rearrangement joins TRBV29-1 to TRBJ2-3; TRBD2 matches 10 bases. CDR3 length: 14 amino acids. V shed 0 bases and J 6 bases; nucleotides not matched to a gene: 3. Germline values: CDR1 SQVTM, CDR2 ANQGSEA. The CDR3 loop is CSVEDASGSDTQYF. The CDR3 DNA reads as TGCAGCGTTGAAGATGCTAGCGGGAGCGATACGCAGTATTTT.

CDR3 residues: CASGAGRSSYEQYF. CDR3 bases: TGTGCCAGCGGGGCGGGGCGAAGCTCCTACGAGCAGTACTTC. The rearrangement uses TRBV2 and TRBJ2-7, with D tentatively TRBD2 (6 bases). Germline V gene lookup returns CDR1 SNHLY and CDR2 FYNNEI. The CDR3 is made up of 14 amino acids. The V and J ends lost 8 bases and 0 bases respectively, with 14 bases between them.

The chain employs TRBV4-3 and TRBJ2-1; D is unresolved. CDR1 and CDR2 from the germline V gene are LGHNA and YSLEER. The CDR3 consists of 17 residues. The V end was cut by 0 bases, the J end by 0 bases, with 12 bases between. The CDR3 protein is CASSQDPTDGSYNEQFF. CDR3 bases: TGCGCCAGCAGCCAAGACCCCACAGATGGCTCCTACAATGAGCAGTTCTTC.

The rearrangement links TRBV29-1 to TRBJ1-4; D uncertain. V lost 7 bases and J 4 bases, leaving 13 bases between the germline ends. CDR1 is SQVTM and CDR2 is ANQGSEA in the germline V gene. The CDR3 covers 13 residues. CDR3 nucleotide sequence: TGCAGCGCAATGGCATCTGTTAATGAAAAACTGTTTTTT. It encodes CSAMASVNEKLFF.

The chain uses TRBV10-3 and TRBJ1-1; TRBD1 agrees at 10 bases. V shed 8 bases and J 7 bases; nucleotides not matched to a gene: 10. The germline gives CDR1 ENHRY, CDR2 SYGVKD. The length of the CDR3 is 14 residues. The CDR3 loop is CAIWTGGTKGEAFF. CDR3 in DNA: TGTGCCATCTGGACAGGGGGGACGAAAGGTGAAGCTTTCTTT.

This clone was seen just once. The chain employs TRBV4-1 and TRBJ2-5; maybe TRBD2 (6 bases). The V end was cut by 4 bases, the J end by 1 base, with 13 bases between. This CDR3 has 15 amino acids. Germline V gene sequence: CDR1 MGHRA, CDR2 YSYEKL. The CDR3 spells CASSPGESGQETQYF. The CDR3, as DNA: TGCGCCAGCAGCCCGGGGGAGTCGGGCCAAGAGACCCAGTACTTC.